The 19 T cell receptor beta chains below come from one sample, sequenced in a study of yellow fever vaccine responses in identical twins. TCRdb re-called the RT-PCR reads through MiXCR, storing one row per CDR3 protein. This repertoire shows about 16,000 distinct CDR3 sequences, roughly 80% found once; its top ten account for about 2%. The sequencing here drew on T cells from blood (PBMCs), unsorted or a sorted subset (not recorded which), taken before or after yellow fever vaccination (not recorded which). These receptors were collected from a woman younger than 30 who received the yellow fever vaccine.

The J gene is TRBJ2-1, the V gene TRBV5-1, with a weak D call TRBD2 (5 bases). CDR3 length equals 16 residues. Trimming stripped 0 bases from V and 2 bases from J, with 12 bases between. Germline V gives CDR1 SGHRS, CDR2 YFSETQ. CDR3 protein: CASSLVVGLTYNEQFF. CDR3 nucleotide sequence: TGCGCCAGCAGCTTGGTCGTAGGACTTACCTACAATGAGCAGTTCTTC.

The rearrangement joins TRBV10-1 to TRBJ2-5; 7 nucleotides align to TRBD1. The CDR3 runs 13 residues. Per germline, CDR1 WNHNN and CDR2 SYGVQD (reference sequence). With V trimmed by 2 bases and J by 5 bases, 2 bases remained unmatched. The CDR3 reads CASSEGQEETQYF. Here the CDR3 DNA reads TGCGCCAGCAGTGAGGGACAGGAGGAGACCCAGTACTTC.

The J gene is TRBJ2-7, the V gene TRBV2; D is ambiguous. There are 12 residues in the CDR3. Germline CDR1 reads SNHLY; CDR2 reads FYNNEI. Trimming cost V 1 base and J 4 bases, with 5 bases left between them. CDR3 sequence: CASSEVGYEQYF. The CDR3 DNA sequence: TGTGCCAGCAGTGAAGTGGGGTACGAGCAGTACTTC.

The rearrangement links TRBV23-1 to TRBJ2-3, with D perhaps TRBD1 (7 bases). TRBV23-1 belongs to the ORF category, with a function that is uncertain. This CDR3 contains 14 residues. Trimming removed 4 bases at V and 6 bases at J, with 14 bases between. CDR3 sequence: CASSRGTDEDTQYF. For the CDR3, the DNA is TGCGCCAGCAGTCGCGGGACAGACGAGGATACGCAGTATTTT.

This rearrangement joins TRBV10-1 to TRBJ2-7, with D perhaps matching TRBD2 (5 bases). The CDR3 is made up of 15 amino acids. Between the trimmed V and J ends, which lost 7 bases and 4 bases, there was a span of 20 bases. Germline CDR1 and CDR2: WNHNN and SYGVQD (reference sequence). This chain's CDR3 is CASIERVPGLYEQYF. DNA for the CDR3: TGCGCCAGCATAGAGAGGGTTCCGGGTCTTTACGAGCAGTACTTC.

The chain couples TRBV2 to TRBJ1-2; 7 nucleotides line up with TRBD1. J gave up 4 bases and V 9 bases, and 5 bases lay outside the gene matches. The CDR3 runs to 12 residues. The germline gives CDR1 SNHLY, CDR2 FYNNEI. CDR3 sequence (DNA): TGTGCCAGTAGGGGGCAGTTCTATGGCTACACCTTC. Translated, it gives CASRGQFYGYTF.

The chain has TRBV11-1 and TRBJ1-2, with D unresolved. The CDR3 length is 15 residues. Germline CDR1 and CDR2: SGHAT and FQDESV (reference sequence). Trimming removed 5 bases at V and 6 bases at J, with 19 bases between. As DNA, the CDR3 is TGTGCCAGCAGCCCCCCGGGTTGGGGTTGGGATGGCTACACCTTC. The encoded protein is CASSPPGWGWDGYTF. Full variable domain (rest looked up from reference TRBV11-1 and TRBJ1-2): EAEVAQSPRYKITEKSQAVAFWCDPISGHATLYWYRQILGQGPELLVQFQDESVVDDSQLPKDRFSAERLKGVDSTLKIQPAELGDSAMYLCASSPPGWGWDGYTFGSGTRLTVV.

The chain links TRBV4-2 to TRBJ2-1; D unclear. Germline V gene lookup returns CDR1 LGHNA and CDR2 YNFKEQ. This CDR3 comprises 14 residues. V dropped 0 bases and J dropped 13 bases, with 16 bases sitting between them. CDR3 sequence (DNA): TGTGCCAGCAGCCAAGATGTCTACTCAGCCAGCCAGTTCTTC. Amino acids: CASSQDVYSASQFF.

The V call is TRBV9, the J call TRBJ2-1; tentatively, D is TRBD1 (6 bases). Per germline, CDR1 SGDLS and CDR2 YYNGEE. With 5 bases removed from V and 9 bases from J, the gap between germline ends came to 18 bases. The CDR3 has 14 amino acids. The CDR3 region is CASSRDMGGREQFF. The DNA of the CDR3 is TGTGCCAGCAGTCGGGACATGGGTGGGCGTGAGCAGTTCTTC.

V gene TRBV7-9 combines with J gene TRBJ2-2; 7 positions agree with TRBD2. This CDR3 has 16 residues. V dropped 2 bases and J dropped 1; count of bases not matched to a gene: 4. CDR1 and CDR2 from the germline V gene are SEHNR and FQNEAQ (reference sequence). The CDR3 bases are TGTGCCAGCAGCTTATCCCTAGCGGTGAACACCGGGGAGCTGTTTTTT. It translates to CASSLSLAVNTGELFF.

The genes are TRBV7-9 and TRBJ2-1, with D maybe TRBD2 (5 bases). The V end was cut by 0 bases, the J end by 13 bases, with 10 bases between. The CDR3 consists of 12 residues. CDR1 SEHNR and CDR2 FQNEAQ come from the germline V gene (reference sequence). The CDR3, as DNA: TGTGCCAGCAGCTTAGCCTACCGGGAACAGTTCTTC. The encoded protein is CASSLAYREQFF.

CDR3 amino acids: CASSVDPEEKLFF. In DNA, the CDR3 is TGTGCCAGCAGCGTAGACCCTGAGGAAAAACTGTTTTTT. The rearrangement joins TRBV9 to TRBJ1-4; D unresolved. The CDR3 totals 13 residues. Trimming took off 0 bases at V and 8 bases at J, with 8 bases between the two ends. Germline CDR1 and CDR2: SGDLS and YYNGEE.

This clonotype occurred once. The chain is built from TRBV2 and TRBJ2-2; D is possibly TRBD2 (6 bases). V was clipped by 7 bases and J by 3 bases, with 9 bases between them. The CDR3 length is 13 residues. Per germline, CDR1 SNHLY and CDR2 FYNNEI. CDR3 sequence: CASIRGYTGELFF. The CDR3, as DNA: TGTGCCAGCATACGGGGGTACACCGGGGAGCTGTTTTTT.

This clonotype appeared a few times. The J gene is TRBJ2-5, the V gene TRBV19; a weak D match, TRBD2 (6 bases). From germline, CDR1 is LNHDA and CDR2 SQIVND (reference sequence). The CDR3 totals 14 residues. Trimming removed 3 bases at V and 1 base at J, with 9 bases between. The CDR3 DNA is TGTGCCAGTAGTATGGGCGGGGTCCAAGAGACCCAGTACTTC. Translating it yields CASSMGGVQETQYF.

The CDR3 spells CASSLEGGNNQPQHF. The CDR3 bases are TGTGCCAGCAGTCTTGAGGGGGGAAACAATCAGCCCCAGCATTTT. The gene calls are TRBV12-3 or TRBV12-4 and TRBJ1-5, with D tentatively TRBD1 (6 bases). Trimming cost V 5 bases and J 3 bases, with 14 bases left between them. This CDR3 is built from 15 residues.

This chain's CDR3 is CASSSGTGLSYEQYF. The CDR3 nucleotides read TGTGCCAGCAGTTCCGGGACAGGCCTCTCCTACGAGCAGTACTTC. The chain has TRBV28 and TRBJ2-7, with 8 bases identical to TRBD1. V was pared by 4 bases and J by 0 bases, with 5 bases of the junction left unmatched. The CDR3 has 15 residues. Germline V lookup: CDR1 MDHEN, CDR2 SYDVKM.

The chain joins TRBV29-1 to TRBJ2-7; the match to TRBD2 covers 10 bases. Trimming at V came to 6 bases and at J to 5 bases, leaving 7 bases not matched to a gene. The CDR3 has 13 amino acids. Germline-derived CDR1 and CDR2 are SQVTM and ANQGSEA. The CDR3 loop reads CSVYGTSEDEQYF. CDR3 nucleotides: TGCAGCGTGTACGGGACTAGCGAAGACGAGCAGTACTTC.

This chain connects TRBV29-1 to TRBJ2-4; D call uncertain. The CDR3 sequence is 16 residues long. Germline V gives CDR1 SQVTM, CDR2 ANQGSEA. V lost 4 bases and J 0 bases, leaving 16 bases between the germline ends. This chain's CDR3 is CSVAQNVAVAKNIQYF. As DNA, the CDR3 is TGCAGCGTTGCCCAAAATGTGGCGGTAGCCAAAAACATTCAGTACTTC.

The rearrangement joins TRBV6-1 to TRBJ1-1; D uncertain. Germline V gene sequence: CDR1 MNHNS, CDR2 SASEGT. This CDR3 is built from 13 residues. Trimming left V 5 bases short and J 4 bases short, with 11 bases between. For the CDR3, the DNA is TGTGCCAGCAGTCTCCAGGTGTCCACTGAAGCTTTCTTT. This encodes CASSLQVSTEAFF.